The 24 T cell receptor beta chains in this list originate from one sample, sequenced in a study of siplizumab effects on memory and regulatory T cells. Data came from immunoSEQ multiplex PCR; TCRdb stores just in-frame clones and leaves some out. The data hold more than 45,000 clones, with approximately 95% observed a single time. Sequencing input: CD8+ T cells sorted from blood. The receptors were gathered from a human donor in good health.

The chain combines TRBV14 with TRBJ2-5; maybe TRBD1 (6 bases). V lost 1 base and J lost 11, with 11 bases in between. Germline values: CDR1 SGHDN, CDR2 FVKESK. The CDR3 is 12 amino acids. CDR3 region: CASSQAPGHQYF. The CDR3 DNA sequence: TGTGCCAGCAGCCAAGCCCCGGGACATCAGTACTTC.

The V call is TRBV9, the J call TRBJ2-3, with TRBD2 matching over 9 bases. Germline V gene data show CDR1 as SGDLS and CDR2 as YYNGEE. Trimming cost V 3 bases and J 3 bases; bases outside gene matches: 8. This CDR3 is 16 amino acids long. In DNA, the CDR3 is TGTGCCAGCAGCGGAGGGCGGCTAGCGGGGACAGATACGCAGTATTTT. The encoded protein is CASSGGRLAGTDTQYF.

The chain joins TRBV2 to TRBJ1-6; 9 nucleotides agree with TRBD1. This CDR3 has 16 residues. Germline V lookup: CDR1 SNHLY, CDR2 FYNNEI. V lost 1 base and J lost 6; bases outside the gene matches: 4. The CDR3 spells CASSEVGTGFNSPLHF. CDR3 in DNA: TGTGCCAGCAGTGAAGTTGGGACAGGGTTTAATTCACCCCTCCACTTT.

This sequence joins TRBV4-2 and TRBJ2-6, with D perhaps TRBD1 (5 bases). The germline CDR1 and CDR2 sequences are LGHNA and YNFKEQ. Trimming shortened V by 0 bases and J by 0 bases, and 15 bases separated the two germline ends. This CDR3 is 19 amino acids long. The CDR3 DNA is TGTGCCAGCAGCCAAGATCCCACAGGTATAAGCTCTGGGGCCAACGTCCTGACTTTC. As protein: CASSQDPTGISSGANVLTF.

The chain uses TRBV21-1 and TRBJ2-2; the D call of TRBD2 is as the table states it, not checked on the DNA. TRBV21-1 is classified as a pseudogene. The CDR3 has 22 amino acids. The CDR3 reads CASSNQQRAGARGTADTGELFF. The CDR3 nucleotides are TGTGCCAGCAGCAATCAACAAAGAGCGGGGGCCCGGGGGACCGCTGACACCGGGGAGCTGTTTTTT.

V is TRBV9 and J is TRBJ2-1; perhaps TRBD2 as D (5 bases). CDR1 is SGDLS, CDR2 YYNGEE, per germline. Trimming removed 4 bases from V and 8 bases from J, with 19 bases in between. This CDR3 spans 15 amino acids. In DNA, the CDR3 is TGTGCCAGCAGCCCAAAGGCCAGCGGAAGGGATGAGCAGTTCTTC. This encodes CASSPKASGRDEQFF.

CDR3 coding DNA: TGCGCCAGCAGCCATACCCCGGGGGCAGAGACCCAGTACTTC. This codes for CASSHTPGAETQYF. The rearrangement uses TRBV4-1 and TRBJ2-5, with D perhaps being TRBD1 or TRBD2 (6 bases each). This CDR3 contains 14 residues. The V and J ends lost 3 bases and 4 bases respectively, with 12 bases between them. The germline CDR1 and CDR2 sequences are MGHRA and YSYEKL.

In this sample, this clone turned up many times. The chain carries TRBV5-4 and TRBJ2-1, with 10 bases matching TRBD1. From germline, CDR1 is SGHNT and CDR2 YYREEE (reference sequence). The V and J ends lost 3 bases and 7 bases, in that order; junction bases with no gene match: 13. This CDR3 spans 17 amino acids. The CDR3, as DNA: TGTGCCAGCAGCTCCGAGGACAGGGGGTTTGGTGGGAATGAGCAGTTCTTC. Protein product: CASSSEDRGFGGNEQFF.

The J gene is TRBJ1-1, the V gene TRBV27; D is unresolved. The CDR3 is 13 amino acids. The ends were cut back, 4 bases at V and 2 bases at J, with 8 bases in the middle. The germline V gene has CDR1 MNHEY and CDR2 SMNVEV (reference sequence). The CDR3, as DNA: TGTGCCAGCAGTTCGGGCCGAAACACTGAAGCTTTCTTT. Its protein is CASSSGRNTEAFF.

V and J are TRBV30 and TRBJ2-7; 8 bases agree with TRBD1. The CDR3 runs 14 residues. V was pared by 0 bases and J by 6 bases, with 7 bases of the junction left unmatched. The V gene's germline CDR1 is GTSNPN and CDR2 SVGIG (reference sequence). CDR3 in amino acids: CAWSVGRGLSEQYF. CDR3 in DNA: TGTGCCTGGAGTGTTGGCAGGGGGCTGAGCGAGCAGTACTTC. The full variable domain, in which reference TRBV30 and TRBJ2-7 provide the parts outside the CDR3, is SQTIHQWPATLVQPVGSPLSLECTVEGTSNPNLYWYRQAAGRGLQLLFYSVGIGQISSEVPQNLSASRPQDRQFILSSKKLLLSDSGFYLCAWSVGRGLSEQYFGPGTRLTVT.

This chain links TRBV6-1 with TRBJ1-2; no definite D call. The V gene lost 1 base and the J gene lost 0 bases, with 15 bases spanning the gap. Germline-derived CDR1 and CDR2 are MNHNS and SASEGT. This CDR3 is 17 amino acids long. The DNA for the CDR3 is TGTGCCAGCAGTGAAGTTGGCTATCAGGTTGCTAACTATGGCTACACCTTC. Its translation is CASSEVGYQVANYGYTF.

The sample holds one count of this clone. This chain joins TRBV13 and TRBJ2-7; D is perhaps TRBD2 (5 bases). CDR1 PRHDT and CDR2 FYEKMQ come from the germline V gene (reference sequence). Trimming removed 5 bases at V and 4 bases at J, with 21 bases between. There are 16 residues in the CDR3. Written as DNA, the CDR3 is TGTGCCAGCAGCCCTTCCCCCGGAATAGCGTTATACGAGCAGTACTTC. Its translation is CASSPSPGIALYEQYF.

The genes are TRBV29-1 and TRBJ2-7; D not resolved. Germline-derived CDR1 and CDR2 are SQVTM and ANQGSEA. The V end lost 5 bases, the J end lost 2 bases, and 10 bases lay between the germline ends. The CDR3 has 12 residues. For the CDR3, the DNA is TGCAGCGTTTTGACGGAGCCCTACGAGCAGTACTTC. This translates into CSVLTEPYEQYF.

This chain uses TRBV14 with TRBJ2-3, with TRBD2 identical over 12 bases. The germline V gene has CDR1 SGHDN and CDR2 FVKESK. The V segment lost 3 bases and the J segment 8 bases; nucleotides outside the gene matches: 12. The CDR3 has 17 residues. CDR3 region: CASSQATSGSFVGTQYF. Written as DNA, the CDR3 is TGTGCCAGCAGCCAGGCGACTAGCGGGAGTTTCGTGGGTACGCAGTATTTT.

The chain combines TRBV10-1 with TRBJ2-1; 7 bases agree with TRBD2. CDR3 length: 15 residues. After removal of 8 bases from V and 1 base from J, the junction contained 8 bases not matched to a gene. The germline V gene has CDR1 WNHNN and CDR2 SYGVQD (reference sequence). CDR3 protein: CASRGLAASYNEQFF. In nucleotides, the CDR3 is TGCGCCAGCCGGGGTCTAGCGGCTTCCTACAATGAGCAGTTCTTC.

The chain links TRBV5-6 to TRBJ1-2; the D gene is possibly TRBD1 (5 bases). The CDR3 sequence is 14 residues long. V was clipped by 2 bases and J by 3 bases, with 11 bases between them. Per the germline V gene, CDR1 is SGHDT and CDR2 is YYEEEE. The chain's CDR3 is CASSLDGAYYGYTF. As DNA, the CDR3 is TGTGCCAGCAGCTTAGATGGGGCTTACTATGGCTACACCTTC.

The rearrangement uses TRBV27 and TRBJ2-7; D is perhaps TRBD2 (5 bases). The length of the CDR3 is 14 residues. Trimming stripped 6 bases from V and 0 bases from J, with 12 bases between. Germline assignment: CDR1 MNHEY and CDR2 SMNVEV (reference sequence). This CDR3 is CASRPGLSSYEQYF. The DNA of the CDR3 is TGTGCCAGCAGGCCGGGATTAAGCTCCTACGAGCAGTACTTC.

The chain uses TRBV9 and TRBJ2-7; TRBD1 is a possible D gene (5 bases). The germline V and J ends were trimmed by 4 bases and 5 bases, with 10 bases remaining between them. Germline CDR1 SGDLS, CDR2 YYNGEE. The CDR3 totals 12 residues. CDR3 coding DNA: TGTGCCAGCAGCACAGGACACAACGAGCAGTACTTC. Translation: CASSTGHNEQYF.

The chain joins TRBV19 to TRBJ2-7; no clear D. The CDR3 sequence is 12 residues long. CDR1 and CDR2 from the germline V gene are LNHDA and SQIVND (reference sequence). The ends were cut back, 6 bases at V and 2 bases at J, with 8 bases in the middle. CDR3 coding DNA: TGTGCCAGTAGCTTCGGGCCCTACGAGCAGTACTTC. Protein sequence: CASSFGPYEQYF.

The chain joins TRBV11-2 to TRBJ2-7; possibly TRBD1 or TRBD2 for D (5 bases each). The CDR3 is 16 residues long. The germline V and J ends were trimmed by 5 bases and 2 bases, with 19 bases remaining between them. CDR1 and CDR2 from the germline V gene are SGHAT and FQNNGV. CDR3 DNA sequence: TGTGCCAGCAGCATCGAGGGGCGGGTCTCGACCTACGAGCAGTACTTC. This codes for CASSIEGRVSTYEQYF.

This chain connects TRBV29-1 to TRBJ2-7; D gene uncertain. This CDR3 contains 13 residues. Germline V gene lookup returns CDR1 SQVTM and CDR2 ANQGSEA. The V end was cut by 5 bases, the J end by 0 bases, with 11 bases between. Here the CDR3 reads CSVRSWGSYEQYF. In DNA form, the CDR3 reads TGCAGCGTTCGAAGTTGGGGCTCCTACGAGCAGTACTTC.

DNA for the CDR3: TGTGCCAGTAGTATAGGATCCGGGGGAGCAGCCTACGAGCAGTACTTC. Its protein product is CASSIGSGGAAYEQYF. The rearrangement joins TRBV19 to TRBJ2-7, with D possibly being TRBD2 (6 bases). Germline CDR1 is LNHDA and CDR2 is SQIVND (reference sequence). This CDR3 comprises 16 residues. The V gene lost 1 base and the J gene lost 2 bases, with 15 bases spanning the gap.

J is TRBJ2-4 and V is TRBV29-1; TRBD2 matches at 10 bases. The CDR3 has 16 residues. With V trimmed by 1 base and J by 6 bases, 9 bases remained unmatched. The germline V gene has CDR1 SQVTM and CDR2 ANQGSEA. DNA of the CDR3: TGCAGCGTTGAAGGGGGAGCGGGAGGGCCTAGAAACATTCAGTACTTC. This translates into CSVEGGAGGPRNIQYF.

The rearrangement uses TRBV7-9 and TRBJ2-7, with D perhaps given as TRBD1 or TRBD2 (5 bases each). Germline V CDR1 and CDR2: SEHNR, FQNEAQ (reference sequence). V shed 3 bases and J shed 2 bases, with 14 bases lying between them. This CDR3 spans 15 amino acids. For the CDR3, the DNA is TGTGCCAGCAGCTTTAAAAAGGGGACGACCTACGAGCAGTACTTC. It specifies CASSFKKGTTYEQYF.